This record concerns one TCR beta chain sequence. Method: immunoSEQ multiplex PCR; TCRdb's copy keeps in-frame clones and lacks some. The sample consists of about 35,000 clones, roughly 38% of them appearing once. The data were obtained in a study of PD-L1 blockade in urothelial cancer. Study in general: Study patients had been treated with 0 to 3 previous chemotherapy regimens.

CDR3 length equals 16 residues. The V gene end was trimmed by 0 bases and the J gene end by 2 bases; junction bases not matched to a gene: 6. Germline loops: CDR1 KGHSH, CDR2 LQKENI. Sample: tumor tissue, taken before atezolizumab (anti-PD-L1) treatment. The rearrangement joins TRBV18 to TRBJ1-1, with TRBD1 identical over 7 bases. The clonotype originates from a man aged 60 to 69 with urothelial cancer. CDR3 amino acids: CASSPPWSGGNTEAFF. In DNA, the CDR3 is TGTGCCAGCTCACCACCATGGTCAGGGGGTAACACTGAAGCTTTCTTT.